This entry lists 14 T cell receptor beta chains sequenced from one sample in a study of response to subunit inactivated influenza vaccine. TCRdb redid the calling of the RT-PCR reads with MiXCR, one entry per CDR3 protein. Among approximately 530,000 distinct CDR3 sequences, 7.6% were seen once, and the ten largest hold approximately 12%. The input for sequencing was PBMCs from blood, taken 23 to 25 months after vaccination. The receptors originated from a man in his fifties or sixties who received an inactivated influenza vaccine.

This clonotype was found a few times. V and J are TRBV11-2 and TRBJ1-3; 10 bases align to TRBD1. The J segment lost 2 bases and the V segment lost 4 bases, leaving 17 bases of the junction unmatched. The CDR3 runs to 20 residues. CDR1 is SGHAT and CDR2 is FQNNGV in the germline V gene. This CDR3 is CASSSTSQSRDRGTGNTIYF. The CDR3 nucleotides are TGTGCCAGCAGCTCCACCTCTCAGTCCCGGGACAGGGGAACTGGAAACACCATATATTTT.

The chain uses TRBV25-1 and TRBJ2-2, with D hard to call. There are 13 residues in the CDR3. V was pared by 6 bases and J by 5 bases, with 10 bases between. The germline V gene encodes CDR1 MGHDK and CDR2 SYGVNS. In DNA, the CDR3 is TGTGCCAGCAGCGGCACGTGGACCGGGGAGCTGTTTTTT. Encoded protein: CASSGTWTGELFF.

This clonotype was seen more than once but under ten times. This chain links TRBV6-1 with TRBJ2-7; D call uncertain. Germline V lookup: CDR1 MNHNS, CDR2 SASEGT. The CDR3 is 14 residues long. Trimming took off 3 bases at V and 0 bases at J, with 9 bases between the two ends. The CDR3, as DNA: TGTGCCAGCAGTGATTCCTGGAGCTCCTACGAGCAGTACTTC. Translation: CASSDSWSSYEQYF.

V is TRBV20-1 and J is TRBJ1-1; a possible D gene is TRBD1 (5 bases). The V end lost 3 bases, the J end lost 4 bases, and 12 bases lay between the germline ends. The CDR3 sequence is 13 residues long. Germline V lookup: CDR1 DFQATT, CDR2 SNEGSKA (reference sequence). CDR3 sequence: CSARGPGSTEAFF. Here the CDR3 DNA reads TGCAGTGCTAGGGGGCCAGGCTCCACTGAAGCTTTCTTT.

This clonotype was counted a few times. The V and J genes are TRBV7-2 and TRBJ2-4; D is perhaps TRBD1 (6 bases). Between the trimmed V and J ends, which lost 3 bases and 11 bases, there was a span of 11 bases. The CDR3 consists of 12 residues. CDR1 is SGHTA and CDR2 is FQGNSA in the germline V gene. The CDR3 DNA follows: TGTGCCAGCAGCTTCTCAGGGGATGTTCAGTACTTC. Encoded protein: CASSFSGDVQYF.

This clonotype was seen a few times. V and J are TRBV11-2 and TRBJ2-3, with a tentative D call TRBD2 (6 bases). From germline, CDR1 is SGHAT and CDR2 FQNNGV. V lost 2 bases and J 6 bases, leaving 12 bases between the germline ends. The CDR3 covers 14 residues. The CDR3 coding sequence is TGTGCCAGCAGCTTACCCCGACGGGAGGATACGCAGTATTTT. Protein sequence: CASSLPRREDTQYF.

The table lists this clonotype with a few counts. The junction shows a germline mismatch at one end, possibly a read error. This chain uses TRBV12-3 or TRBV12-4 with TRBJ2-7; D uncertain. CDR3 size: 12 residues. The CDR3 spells CASSKQIYVQYF. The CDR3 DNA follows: TGTGCCAGCAGCAAACAGATATACGTGCAGTACTTC.

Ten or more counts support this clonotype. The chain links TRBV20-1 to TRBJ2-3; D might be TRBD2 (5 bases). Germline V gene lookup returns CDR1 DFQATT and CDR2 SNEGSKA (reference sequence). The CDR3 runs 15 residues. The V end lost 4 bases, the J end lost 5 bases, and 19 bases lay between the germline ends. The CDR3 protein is CSANGPVTRGDTQYF. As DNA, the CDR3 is TGCAGTGCTAACGGACCGGTCACCCGGGGAGATACGCAGTATTTT.

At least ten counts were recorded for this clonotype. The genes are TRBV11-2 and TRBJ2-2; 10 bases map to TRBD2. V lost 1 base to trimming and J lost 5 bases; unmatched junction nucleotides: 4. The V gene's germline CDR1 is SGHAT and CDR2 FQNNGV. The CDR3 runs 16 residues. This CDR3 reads CASSLGSLAGTGELFF. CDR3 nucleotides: TGTGCCAGCAGCTTAGGGTCACTAGCGGGAACCGGGGAGCTGTTTTTT.

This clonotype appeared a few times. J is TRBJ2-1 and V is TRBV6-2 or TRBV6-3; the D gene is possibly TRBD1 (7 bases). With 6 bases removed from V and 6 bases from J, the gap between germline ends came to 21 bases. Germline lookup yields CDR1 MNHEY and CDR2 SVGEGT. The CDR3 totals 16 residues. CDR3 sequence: CASRPGGQLITNEQFF. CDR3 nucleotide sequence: TGTGCCAGCAGGCCCGGGGGACAGCTAATTACCAATGAGCAGTTCTTC.

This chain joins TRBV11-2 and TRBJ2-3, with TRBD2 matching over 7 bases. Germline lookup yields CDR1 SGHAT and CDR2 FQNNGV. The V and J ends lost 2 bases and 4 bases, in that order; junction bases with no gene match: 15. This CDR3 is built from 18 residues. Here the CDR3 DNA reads TGTGCCAGCAGCTTACGGGGGGTCGCAGGAGCCTGGGCAGATACGCAGTATTTT. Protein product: CASSLRGVAGAWADTQYF.

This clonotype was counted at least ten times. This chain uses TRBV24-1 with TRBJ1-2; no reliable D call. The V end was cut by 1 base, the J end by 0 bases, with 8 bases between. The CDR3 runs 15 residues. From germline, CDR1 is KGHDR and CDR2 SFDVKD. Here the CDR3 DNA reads TGTGCCACCAGTGATTTACCTTTGGCTAACTATGGCTACACCTTC. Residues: CATSDLPLANYGYTF.

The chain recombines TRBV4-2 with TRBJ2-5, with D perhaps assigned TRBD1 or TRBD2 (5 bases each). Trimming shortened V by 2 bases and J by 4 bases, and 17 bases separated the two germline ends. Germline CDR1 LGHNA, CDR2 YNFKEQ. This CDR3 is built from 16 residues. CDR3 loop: CASSQKQGEGSETQYF. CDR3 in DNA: TGTGCCAGCAGCCAAAAGCAGGGCGAGGGCTCAGAGACCCAGTACTTC.

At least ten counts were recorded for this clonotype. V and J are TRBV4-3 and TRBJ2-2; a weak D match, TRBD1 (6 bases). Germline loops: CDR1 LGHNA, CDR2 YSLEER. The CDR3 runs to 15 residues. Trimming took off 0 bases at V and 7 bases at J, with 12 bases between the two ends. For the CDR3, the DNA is TGCGCCAGCAGCCAAGATGCCAGGGGCCTCGGGGAGCTGTTTTTT. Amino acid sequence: CASSQDARGLGELFF.